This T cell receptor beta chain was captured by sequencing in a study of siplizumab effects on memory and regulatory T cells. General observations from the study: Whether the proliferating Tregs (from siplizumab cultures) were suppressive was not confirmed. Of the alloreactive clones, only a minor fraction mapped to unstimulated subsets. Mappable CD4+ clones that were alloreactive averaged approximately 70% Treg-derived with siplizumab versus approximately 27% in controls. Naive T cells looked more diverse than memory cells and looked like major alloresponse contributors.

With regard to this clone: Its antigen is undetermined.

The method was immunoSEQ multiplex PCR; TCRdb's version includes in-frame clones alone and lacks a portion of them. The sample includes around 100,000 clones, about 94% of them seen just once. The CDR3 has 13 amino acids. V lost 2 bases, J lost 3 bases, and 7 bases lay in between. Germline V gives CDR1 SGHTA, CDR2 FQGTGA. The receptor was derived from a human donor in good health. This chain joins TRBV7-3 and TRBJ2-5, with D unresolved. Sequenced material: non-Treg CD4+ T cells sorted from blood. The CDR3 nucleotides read TGTGCCAGCAGCTTATCTCCGAAAGAGACCCAGTACTTC. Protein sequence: CASSLSPKETQYF.